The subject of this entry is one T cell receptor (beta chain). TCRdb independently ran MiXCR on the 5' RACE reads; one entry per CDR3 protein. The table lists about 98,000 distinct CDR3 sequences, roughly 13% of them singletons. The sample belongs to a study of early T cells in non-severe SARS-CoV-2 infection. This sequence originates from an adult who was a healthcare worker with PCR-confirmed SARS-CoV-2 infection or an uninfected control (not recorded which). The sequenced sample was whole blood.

This chain's CDR3 is CASTHGQGAFF. As DNA, the CDR3 is TGTGCCAGCACCCATGGACAGGGTGCTTTCTTT. This sequence joins TRBV6-6 and TRBJ1-1; 8 positions match TRBD1. Germline CDR1 and CDR2: MNHNY and SVGAGI (reference sequence). This CDR3 is built from 11 residues. J was trimmed by 11 bases and V by 7 bases; bases with no gene match: 6.